Described below is a single T cell receptor beta chain sequence and its context. The antigen remains undetermined. TCRdb re-derived calls from the RT-PCR reads in MiXCR, one entry per CDR3 protein. This table holds approximately 530,000 distinct CDR3 sequences, approximately 7.2% found once. Trimming removed 0 bases at V and 5 bases at J, with 12 bases between. The CDR3 totals 14 residues. Germline values: CDR1 SGHRS, CDR2 YFSETQ. This sample is part of a study of response to subunit inactivated influenza vaccine. Study observations and caveats: Researchers suggested that each seasonal influenza vaccination recruits few new T cells.

This TCR derives from a man aged 50 to 69 who received an inactivated influenza vaccine. Sequences were derived from PBMCs from blood, sampled around 25 months after vaccination. This sequence joins TRBV5-1 and TRBJ2-7; D may correspond to TRBD1 or TRBD2 (5 bases each). The CDR3 nucleotides read TGCGCCAGCAGCTTGGACGGCAGGGACCACGAGCAGTACTTC. This sequence encodes CASSLDGRDHEQYF.